The sample holds one count of the clone carrying this T cell receptor (beta chain). Its antigen remains unidentified. Sequencing used immunoSEQ multiplex PCR; TCRdb keeps in-frame clones, though not all of them. The table lists about 1.9 million clones, 93% of them singletons. The sample comes from a study of shared clonotypes between healthy human individuals. The V end lost 7 bases, the J end lost 0 bases, and 6 bases lay between the germline ends. Germline values: CDR1 LNHDA, CDR2 SQIVND (reference sequence). This CDR3 is built from 12 residues. Study-level results: Large depth notwithstanding, sorted-subset sequencing proved incomplete by rarefaction. Compared with clonotypes that all four donors shared, non-shared clonotypes had lower generation probabilities.

Naive-designated CD8 cells lacked CD45RO, were positively enriched for CCR7, and omitted terminally differentiated effector memory CD45RA+ cells. This sequence was found in a man between 18 and 29 years old in good health. Some clones in this sample may be carry-over from other donors' samples. This chain joins TRBV19 and TRBJ1-2; D call uncertain. The sequenced material came from naive CD8+ T cells from PBMCs. Here the CDR3 reads CASTESNYGYTF. CDR3 in DNA: TGTGCCAGTACGGAATCTAACTATGGCTACACCTTC.